These T cell receptor beta chains were read from a single sample in a study of cytomegalovirus exposure and HLA in healthy donors. Some clones are missing from TCRdb's copy, which holds only in-frame ones; the method was immunoSEQ multiplex PCR. The sample is made up of about 160,000 clones, and the top ten hold 1.3% of it. Sequenced sample: PBMCs. The receptors shown here come from a woman in her sixties or seventies in good health and CMV-seronegative. Both conserved end residues are part of each CDR3. The D gene is left open where the match is weak.

CDR3aa: CAWSVLNRVHEQYF
CDR3nt: TGTGCCTGGAGTGTACTTAACAGGGTTCACGAGCAGTACTTC
j_gene: TRBJ2-7
v_gene: TRBV30
d_gene: .

CDR3aa: CSPIMNTEAFF
CDR3nt: TGCAGTCCAATCATGAACACTGAAGCTTTCTTT
j_gene: TRBJ1-1
v_gene: TRBV29-1
d_gene: .

CDR3aa: CASSSGQGRGSDTEAFF
CDR3nt: TGTGCCAGCAGCTCTGGACAGGGAAGGGGATCAGACACTGAAGCTTTCTTT
j_gene: TRBJ1-1
v_gene: TRBV7-9
d_gene: TRBD1

CDR3aa: CASSFEGVNQPQHF
CDR3nt: TGTGCCAGCAGCTTTGAGGGGGTCAATCAGCCCCAGCATTTT
j_gene: TRBJ1-5
v_gene: TRBV7-9
d_gene: .

CDR3aa: CASSADRSSLYGYTF
CDR3nt: TGTGCCAGCAGCGCGGACAGGTCGAGTCTCTATGGCTACACCTTC
j_gene: TRBJ1-2
v_gene: TRBV7-9
d_gene: TRBD1

CDR3aa: CASSLAGTGGYGYTF
CDR3nt: TGCGCCAGCAGCTTGGCCGGGACAGGAGGCTATGGCTACACCTTC
j_gene: TRBJ1-2
v_gene: TRBV5-1
d_gene: TRBD1

CDR3aa: CASSLAADRIYGYTF
CDR3nt: TGTGCCAGCAGCTTGGCGGCGGACAGAATCTATGGCTACACCTTC
j_gene: TRBJ1-2
v_gene: TRBV5-6
d_gene: .

CDR3aa: CSALPRDGYTF
CDR3nt: TGCAGTGCCCTACCGAGGGATGGCTACACCTTC
j_gene: TRBJ1-2
v_gene: TRBV20-1
d_gene: .

CDR3aa: CASSLGGSYGEQYF
CDR3nt: TGTGCCAGCAGCTTAGGCGGTAGCTACGGAGAGCAGTACTTC
j_gene: TRBJ2-7
v_gene: TRBV7-9
d_gene: .

CDR3aa: CASSLTAGGASQYF
CDR3nt: TGTGCCAGCAGCTTAACCGCGGGGGGGGCTAGCCAGTATTTT
j_gene: TRBJ2-3
v_gene: TRBV7-2
d_gene: TRBD2

CDR3aa: CASSPMTAHNEQFF
CDR3nt: TGTGCCAGCTCACCGATGACAGCTCACAATGAGCAGTTCTTC
j_gene: TRBJ2-1
v_gene: TRBV18
d_gene: .

CDR3aa: CASSQPRQGYNSPLHF
CDR3nt: TGCGCCAGCAGCCAACCCCGACAGGGGTATAATTCACCCCTCCACTTT
j_gene: TRBJ1-6
v_gene: TRBV4-1
d_gene: TRBD1

CDR3aa: CASSPPSGPYEQYF
CDR3nt: TGTGCCAGCAGCCCCCCCAGCGGTCCCTACGAGCAGTACTTC
j_gene: TRBJ2-7
v_gene: TRBV5-6
d_gene: .

CDR3aa: CASSSGLSYNEQFF
CDR3nt: TGCGCCAGCAGCTCCGGACTTTCCTACAATGAGCAGTTCTTC
j_gene: TRBJ2-1
v_gene: TRBV5-1
d_gene: .

CDR3aa: CASSYLFGLSTDTQYF
CDR3nt: TGTGCCAGCAGTTACCTCTTCGGACTTAGCACAGATACGCAGTATTTT
j_gene: TRBJ2-3
v_gene: TRBV6-5
d_gene: .

CDR3aa: CASSLPGLAGRETQYF
CDR3nt: TGCGCCAGCAGCTTGCCCGGACTAGCGGGAAGGGAGACCCAGTACTTC
j_gene: TRBJ2-5
v_gene: TRBV5-1
d_gene: TRBD2

CDR3aa: CASSPVQGLSGNTIYF
CDR3nt: TGTGCCAGCAGCCCAGTACAGGGGCTCTCTGGAAACACCATATATTTT
j_gene: TRBJ1-3
v_gene: TRBV5-4
d_gene: TRBD1

CDR3aa: CASSPRSYNSPLHF
CDR3nt: TGTGCCAGCAGCCCCAGGTCCTATAATTCACCCCTCCACTTT
j_gene: TRBJ1-6
v_gene: TRBV13
d_gene: .

CDR3aa: CASRMTGSSYNEQFF
CDR3nt: TGTGCCAGCAGGATGACAGGGAGCTCCTACAATGAGCAGTTCTTC
j_gene: TRBJ2-1
v_gene: TRBV7-8
d_gene: TRBD1

CDR3aa: CASSVATGMNTEAFF
CDR3nt: TGTGCCAGCAGCGTAGCTACAGGGATGAACACTGAAGCTTTCTTT
j_gene: TRBJ1-1
v_gene: TRBV9
d_gene: .

CDR3aa: CSVGLTDAFTEAFF
CDR3nt: TGCAGCGTAGGATTGACAGATGCCTTCACTGAAGCTTTCTTT
j_gene: TRBJ1-1
v_gene: TRBV29-1
d_gene: .

CDR3aa: CASSLAGAGELFF
CDR3nt: TGTGCCAGCAGCTTAGCAGGGGCCGGGGAGCTGTTTTTT
j_gene: TRBJ2-2
v_gene: TRBV7-9
d_gene: .

CDR3aa: CASSLAVTDTQYF
CDR3nt: TGCGCCAGTTCATTAGCGGTCACAGATACGCAGTATTTT
j_gene: TRBJ2-3
v_gene: TRBV4-1
d_gene: .

CDR3aa: CASRSMGPDTQYF
CDR3nt: TGTGCCAGTAGGAGTATGGGGCCAGATACGCAGTATTTT
j_gene: TRBJ2-3
v_gene: TRBV19
d_gene: .

CDR3aa: CASSEIGLAGGWTYNEQFF
CDR3nt: TGTGCCAGCAGTGAAATAGGGCTAGCGGGAGGGTGGACCTACAATGAGCAGTTCTTC
j_gene: TRBJ2-1
v_gene: TRBV6-1
d_gene: TRBD2